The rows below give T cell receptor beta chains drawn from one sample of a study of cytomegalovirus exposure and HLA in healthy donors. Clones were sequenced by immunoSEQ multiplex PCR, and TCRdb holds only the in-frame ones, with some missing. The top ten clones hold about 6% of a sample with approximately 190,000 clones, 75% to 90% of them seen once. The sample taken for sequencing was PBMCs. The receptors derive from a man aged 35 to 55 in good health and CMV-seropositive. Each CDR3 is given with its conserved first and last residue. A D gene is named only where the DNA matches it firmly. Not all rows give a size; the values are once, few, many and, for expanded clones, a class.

CDR3: CASNQGLRVFYGYTF
DNA: TGTGCCAGCAATCAGGGGTTAAGAGTTTTCTATGGCTACACCTTC
size: .
D: .
J: TRBJ1-2
V: TRBV6-1

CDR3: CASSIGQGLRYTF
DNA: TGTGCCAGTAGTATCGGCCAGGGGCTGCGCTACACCTTC
size: .
D: .
J: TRBJ1-2
V: TRBV19

CDR3: CASSESLQWEQYF
DNA: TGCGCCAGCAGTGAGTCCCTCCAGTGGGAGCAGTACTTC
size: .
D: .
J: TRBJ2-7
V: TRBV10-1

CDR3: CASSLGRRGDTGELFF
DNA: TGTGCCAGCAGCTTAGGTCGCCGGGGGGACACCGGGGAGCTGTTTTTT
size: .
D: TRBD2
J: TRBJ2-2
V: TRBV7-9

CDR3: CAWAGGPYEQYF
DNA: TGTGCCTGGGCAGGGGGGCCCTACGAGCAGTACTTC
size: .
D: .
J: TRBJ2-7
V: TRBV30

CDR3: CASRLAYPYEQYF
DNA: TGTGCCAGCAGACTAGCGTACCCCTACGAGCAGTACTTC
size: .
D: TRBD2
J: TRBJ2-7
V: TRBV2

CDR3: CASSVEALRGGEQFF
DNA: TGTGCCAGCAGCGTAGAGGCCCTAAGGGGGGGTGAGCAGTTCTTC
size: .
D: .
J: TRBJ2-1
V: TRBV9

CDR3: CASRYPGTGNQPQHF
DNA: TGTGCCAGCAGATACCCCGGGACAGGTAATCAGCCCCAGCATTTT
size: .
D: TRBD1
J: TRBJ1-5
V: TRBV28

CDR3: CASRLEYRASEQYF
DNA: TGTGCCAGTCGGCTCGAGTACAGGGCCAGCGAGCAGTACTTC
size: .
D: .
J: TRBJ2-7
V: TRBV19

CDR3: CASRSGRNIQYF
DNA: TGTGCCAGCAGGTCAGGGCGGAACATTCAGTACTTC
size: .
D: .
J: TRBJ2-4
V: TRBV2

CDR3: CASSPLPRGVAGGNEQFF
DNA: TGTGCCAGCAGCCCCCTCCCCCGGGGGGTAGCGGGGGGCAATGAGCAGTTCTTC
size: .
D: TRBD2
J: TRBJ2-1
V: TRBV13

CDR3: CASSGGLAGESYEQYF
DNA: TGTGCCAGCAGCGGAGGACTAGCGGGGGAGTCCTACGAGCAGTACTTC
size: .
D: TRBD2
J: TRBJ2-7
V: TRBV13

CDR3: CASSDPGQTYEQYF
DNA: TGTGCCAGTAGTGACCCGGGACAGACCTACGAGCAGTACTTC
size: .
D: TRBD1
J: TRBJ2-7
V: TRBV19

CDR3: CASSSASRGGAFGTDTQYF
DNA: TGTGCCAGCAGCTCAGCGAGTCGCGGGGGGGCCTTCGGCACAGATACGCAGTATTTT
size: once
D: TRBD2
J: TRBJ2-3
V: TRBV9

CDR3: CASSIAASGGFETQYF
DNA: TGTGCCAGTAGTATAGCGGCTAGCGGGGGATTTGAGACCCAGTACTTC
size: .
D: TRBD2
J: TRBJ2-5
V: TRBV19

CDR3: CASSPLGQGESPLHF
DNA: TGTGCCAGCAGCCCCCTCGGACAGGGTGAGTCACCCCTCCACTTT
size: .
D: TRBD1
J: TRBJ1-6
V: TRBV11-3

CDR3: CVVVGTGGPNEQFF
DNA: TGTGTCGTCGTCGGGACAGGGGGTCCCAATGAGCAGTTCTTC
size: few
D: TRBD1
J: TRBJ2-1
V: TRBV28

CDR3: CASSQARAAPGELFF
DNA: TGCGCCAGCAGCCAAGCTCGAGCGGCTCCCGGGGAGCTGTTTTTT
size: .
D: .
J: TRBJ2-2
V: TRBV4-1

CDR3: CASSPGTGFEQYF
DNA: TGTGCTAGCAGCCCGGGGACAGGGTTCGAGCAGTACTTC
size: .
D: TRBD1
J: TRBJ2-7
V: TRBV7-7

CDR3: CASSQGTRTAPSYF
DNA: TGTGCCAGCAGCCAAGGGACCCGGACTGCTCCTTCGTACTTC
size: .
D: .
J: TRBJ2-4
V: TRBV14

CDR3: CGVGLRLGVLTLTSNTEAFF
DNA: TGCGGCGTTGGACTACGACTCGGGGTACTAACTCTCACTTCTAACACTGAAGCTTTCTTT
size: .
D: .
J: TRBJ1-1
V: TRBV29-1

CDR3: CAISAGSGNSPLHF
DNA: TGTGCCATCAGTGCAGGGTCGGGTAATTCACCCCTCCACTTT
size: few
D: .
J: TRBJ1-6
V: TRBV10-3

CDR3: CASSDGAAKNIQYF
DNA: TGTGCCAGCAGTGATGGTGCGGCCAAAAACATTCAGTACTTC
size: .
D: .
J: TRBJ2-4
V: TRBV6-1